Shown below are 14 T cell receptor beta chains from a single sample sequenced in a study of blood T cell repertoires in COVID-19 (dated by TCRdb to 2020 to 2022). Library creation used the immunoSEQ multiplex PCR assay. TCRdb stores this immuneACCESS table with in-frame sequences only. Part of the clones is absent; in the studies checked, under half of the shortfall reflects unresolved V genes, and no reason is known for the rest. The table for this sample lists over 35,000 clones; about 89% of them were counted only once. Jointly, the top ten make up 15% to 19% of the sample. Sequencing was done on a sample of peripheral blood. These TCRs come from a woman in her twenties or thirties in a cohort sampled during active COVID-19.

The chain joins TRBV3-1 (or the pseudogene TRBV3-2) to TRBJ2-6; 7 positions match TRBD2. J gave up 2 bases and V 1 base, and 5 bases lay outside the gene matches. The CDR3 runs 17 residues. The germline CDR1 and CDR2 sequences are LGHDT and YNNKEL (reference sequence). This chain's CDR3 is CASSQGLARPGANVLTF. Written as DNA, the CDR3 is TGTGCCAGCAGCCAAGGACTAGCACGGCCTGGGGCCAACGTCCTGACTTTC.

This clone was found a few times. This chain connects TRBV9 to TRBJ1-2; perhaps TRBD1 as D (5 bases). Trimming shortened V by 4 bases and J by 0 bases, and 13 bases separated the two germline ends. CDR1 and CDR2 from the germline V gene are SGDLS and YYNGEE. The CDR3 is made up of 15 amino acids. Here the CDR3 reads CASSSGRASNYGYTF. The CDR3 DNA is TGTGCCAGCAGCTCGGGCAGGGCCTCTAACTATGGCTACACCTTC.

This rearrangement joins TRBV28 to TRBJ1-1; weak D call: TRBD1 (6 bases). This CDR3 contains 14 residues. V lost 7 bases to trimming and J lost 0 bases, with 12 bases between them. The germline CDR1 and CDR2 sequences are MDHEN and SYDVKM. The CDR3 is CASTDRNLNTEAFF. The CDR3 DNA follows: TGTGCCAGCACAGACAGGAATCTGAACACTGAAGCTTTCTTT.

The rearrangement joins TRBV5-1 to TRBJ2-2, with 8 nucleotides matching TRBD2. V was clipped by 4 bases and J by 4 bases; unmatched bases: 21. The CDR3 has 20 residues. CDR1 is SGHRS, CDR2 YFSETQ, per germline. CDR3 DNA: TGCGCCAGCAGCCCACGAGGGAGCGGGAGAGTGGGGGTGGCCACCGGGGAGCTGTTTTTT. The encoded protein is CASSPRGSGRVGVATGELFF.

A single count supports this clone. This chain uses TRBV11-2 with TRBJ2-3; 10 positions agree with TRBD2. The CDR3 is made up of 18 amino acids. The germline V gene has CDR1 SGHAT and CDR2 FQNNGV. Trimming removed 3 bases from V and 8 bases from J; junction bases left unmatched: 17. Here the CDR3 DNA reads TGTGCCAGCAGCTTCGCCGGAAGCGGGAGGGCCTTGGTGGGTACGCAGTATTTT. It codes for CASSFAGSGRALVGTQYF.

The DNA of the CDR3 is TGTGCCACCAGCAGAGAGGCGACAGGGGGTGAAAAACTGTTTTTT. It translates to CATSREATGGEKLFF. The chain uses TRBV15 and TRBJ1-4; 9 positions match TRBD1. CDR3 length: 15 amino acids. V was clipped by 0 bases and J by 7 bases; unmatched bases: 3. CDR1 LNHNV and CDR2 YYDKDF come from the germline V gene (reference sequence). The variable domain in full, completed from reference TRBV15 and TRBJ1-4, reads DAMVIQNPRYQVTQFGKPVTLSCSQTLNHNVMYWYQQKSSQAPKLLFHYYDKDFNNEADTPDNFQSRRPNTSFCFLDIRSPGLGDTAMYLCATSREATGGEKLFFGSGTQLSVL.

This clone occurred a few times. The gene calls are TRBV6-5 and TRBJ1-6; the match to TRBD1 covers 7 bases. The germline V gene encodes CDR1 MNHEY and CDR2 SVGAGI. Germline trimming cut 6 bases from V and 8 bases from J; bases unmatched to any gene: 7. The CDR3 has 14 amino acids. The CDR3 region is CASSRDSYHSPLHF. CDR3 sequence (DNA): TGTGCCAGCAGCCGGGACAGTTATCATTCACCCCTCCACTTT.

This chain uses TRBV3-1 (or the pseudogene TRBV3-2) with TRBJ2-3; unclear D gene. Germline CDR1 LGHDT, CDR2 YNNKEL (reference sequence). Trimming left V 1 base short and J 1 base short, with 9 bases between. This CDR3 has 15 amino acids. CDR3: CASSQVSSRTDTQYF. Here the CDR3 DNA reads TGTGCCAGCAGCCAAGTTTCCTCCCGCACAGATACGCAGTATTTT.

The chain carries TRBV19 and TRBJ1-5, with 7 positions matching TRBD1. The CDR3 sequence is 13 residues long. The V and J ends lost 4 bases and 6 bases, in that order; junction bases with no gene match: 3. Germline CDR1 and CDR2: LNHDA and SQIVND (reference sequence). The DNA for the CDR3 is TGTGCCAGTAGTAATACAGGGGTTCAGCCCCAGCATTTT. Amino acid sequence: CASSNTGVQPQHF.

This chain uses TRBV7-9 with TRBJ1-2, with a tentative D call TRBD1 (6 bases). CDR1 SEHNR and CDR2 FQNEAQ come from the germline V gene (reference sequence). The CDR3 contains 13 residues. V was clipped by 5 bases and J by 4 bases, with 11 bases between them. CDR3 bases: TGTGCCAGCAGCCTCGGACAGAGCTATGGCTACACCTTC. Amino acids: CASSLGQSYGYTF.

The sample holds a few counts of this clone. This chain joins TRBV11-2 and TRBJ2-2, with 10 bases identical to TRBD1. CDR1 and CDR2 from the germline V gene are SGHAT and FQNNGV. After removal of 0 bases from V and 5 bases from J, the junction contained 6 bases not matched to a gene. The CDR3 spans 17 residues. The CDR3 bases are TGTGCCAGCAGCTTAGACCGACAGGGGGCGCTGACCGGGGAGCTGTTTTTT. Amino acids: CASSLDRQGALTGELFF.

The chain couples TRBV6-4 to TRBJ1-2; D remains ambiguous. This CDR3 region has 15 residues. V was shortened by 2 bases and J by 0 bases, with 10 bases between the two germline ends. CDR1 is MRHNA, CDR2 SNTAGT, per germline. This CDR3 is CASSDGPLTNYGYTF. DNA for the CDR3: TGTGCCAGCAGTGACGGCCCTTTAACTAACTATGGCTACACCTTC.

The chain has TRBV7-9 and TRBJ2-6; TRBD1 matches 8 bases. The CDR3 is 17 amino acids. V was clipped by 5 bases and J by 4 bases; unmatched bases: 10. CDR1 and CDR2 from the germline V gene are SEHNR and FQNEAQ (reference sequence). In DNA, the CDR3 is TGTGCCAGCAGCCGGCGGACAGGGCGAGCCGGGGCCAACGTCCTGACTTTC. Its protein is CASSRRTGRAGANVLTF.

The chain couples TRBV5-4 to TRBJ2-7; D possibly corresponds to TRBD1 (6 bases). Trimming shortened V by 4 bases and J by 2 bases, and 19 bases separated the two germline ends. The CDR3 loop spans 16 amino acids. Looked up from germline, CDR1 is SGHNT and CDR2 is YYREEE (reference sequence). CDR3 amino acids: CASSGTTGLNPYEQYF. CDR3 nucleotides: TGTGCCAGCAGCGGCACAACAGGGTTAAACCCCTACGAGCAGTACTTC.